This T cell receptor (beta chain) emerged from a study of T cell responses to AZD1222 COVID-19 vaccine. Study-wide points: All repertoire sampling was performed exclusively after the peak T cell response. Reportedly, nearly half of unique spike TCRs recognized epitopes outside B.1.351/B.1.1.7 mutations. Only a handful of AZD1222 recipients, six or seven in all, had baseline seropositivity.

The CDR3 loop spans 12 amino acids. Trimming stripped 0 bases from V and 7 bases from J, with 6 bases between. Repertoires were generated with immunoSEQ multiplex PCR, while TCRdb's copy carries only in-frame clones and drops some. The sample has some 86,000 clones; around nine tenths are singletons. To note about this clone: Its specificity is not known.

The chain links TRBV12-3 or TRBV12-4 to TRBJ1-2; D is uncertain. The specimen was peripheral blood, collected 28 days after the second AZD1222 dose. The source is an adult who received the AZD1222 COVID-19 vaccine. CDR3 DNA: TGTGCCAGCAGTTTAGCAGGGTTTGGCTACACCTTC. Translation: CASSLAGFGYTF.